Listed below are T cell receptor beta chains from one sample, sequenced in a study of T cells after yellow fever vaccination. MiXCR, applied by TCRdb to the 5' RACE reads, yields one record per CDR3 protein. This sample yields 100,000 to 150,000 distinct CDR3 sequences, of which about 8.8% are seen a single time; roughly 43% belongs to the top ten. Here the sequenced sample was CD8+ T cells sorted from PBMCs, taken on the day of the yellow fever booster vaccination. The receptors come from a man aged 18 to 35 who received the YFV17D yellow fever vaccine. Each CDR3 is given with its conserved first and last residue. D genes are given only for firm matches. Size is stated for part of the rows, as once, few or many counts, or as a class when the clone is expanded.

j_gene: TRBJ2-1; abundance: few; v_gene: TRBV7-7; d_gene: TRBD1; CDR3aa: CASSSNRGPYNEQFF; CDR3nt: TGTGCCAGCAGCTCCAACAGGGGCCCCTACAATGAGCAGTTCTTC
j_gene: TRBJ2-1; abundance: NA; v_gene: TRBV6-5; d_gene: NA; CDR3aa: CATAGTPASYNEQFF; CDR3nt: TGTGCCACCGCCGGGACCCCCGCATCCTACAATGAGCAGTTCTTC
j_gene: TRBJ1-1; abundance: few; v_gene: TRBV6-6; d_gene: NA; CDR3aa: CASTIPGAGMNTEAFF; CDR3nt: TGTGCCAGCACAATTCCGGGGGCAGGGATGAACACTGAAGCTTTCTTT
j_gene: TRBJ2-7; abundance: NA; v_gene: TRBV19; d_gene: TRBD2; CDR3aa: CASSASGVAYEQYF; CDR3nt: TGTGCCAGTTCTGCTAGCGGGGTAGCCTACGAGCAGTACTTC
j_gene: TRBJ1-6; abundance: NA; v_gene: TRBV4-1; d_gene: TRBD1; CDR3aa: CASSQGGTGVLPLHF; CDR3nt: TGCGCCAGCAGCCAAGGGGGGACAGGGGTTCTCCCCCTCCACTTT
j_gene: TRBJ2-7; abundance: few; v_gene: TRBV9; d_gene: NA; CDR3aa: CASRRKELGNYEQYF; CDR3nt: TGTGCCAGCAGACGGAAAGAACTGGGGAACTACGAGCAGTACTTC
j_gene: TRBJ2-2; abundance: NA; v_gene: TRBV27; d_gene: NA; CDR3aa: CASSFPAGELFF; CDR3nt: TGTGCCAGCAGTTTCCCAGCCGGGGAGCTGTTTTTT
j_gene: TRBJ1-1; abundance: few; v_gene: TRBV6-5; d_gene: NA; CDR3aa: CASSPSAGVTEAFF; CDR3nt: TGTGCCAGCAGCCCCTCCGCAGGGGTTACTGAAGCTTTCTTT
j_gene: TRBJ2-3; abundance: NA; v_gene: TRBV5-4; d_gene: NA; CDR3aa: CARRPSSDTQYF; CDR3nt: TGTGCCAGAAGGCCTAGCTCCGATACGCAGTATTTT
j_gene: TRBJ2-2; abundance: NA; v_gene: TRBV20-1; d_gene: NA; CDR3aa: CSARERGRYTGELFF; CDR3nt: TGCAGTGCTAGAGAGAGGGGGAGGTACACCGGGGAGCTGTTTTTT
j_gene: TRBJ2-1; abundance: few; v_gene: TRBV19; d_gene: NA; CDR3aa: CASSILGHEQFF; CDR3nt: TGTGCCAGTAGTATCTTAGGGCATGAGCAGTTCTTC
j_gene: TRBJ2-2; abundance: few; v_gene: TRBV6-6; d_gene: NA; CDR3aa: CASSYSPQSGELFF; CDR3nt: TGTGCCAGCAGTTACTCGCCCCAGTCCGGGGAGCTGTTTTTT
j_gene: TRBJ2-3; abundance: NA; v_gene: TRBV7-9; d_gene: TRBD1; CDR3aa: CASSFTGGVTDTQYF; CDR3nt: TGTGCCAGCAGCTTTACAGGGGGCGTCACAGATACGCAGTATTTT